In this sample, the clone carrying this TCR beta chain turned up many times. The antigen is not known. The germline V gene has CDR1 SGHDT and CDR2 YYEEEE. Trimming took off 2 bases at V and 3 bases at J, with 25 bases between the two ends. There are 19 residues in the CDR3. This sample was included in a study of breast tumors, draining lymph nodes, adjacent tissues. Study observations and caveats: Tumor T cell lymph node origin was a supported hypothesis, not proven.

MiXCR, applied by TCRdb to the multiplex PCR reads, yields one record per CDR3 protein. In the table there are around 17,000 distinct CDR3 sequences, over 40% of which are singletons. This TCR was sampled from a female donor with breast cancer. Some clones in this sample may be carry-over from other donors' samples. Sequenced sample: tumor-adjacent breast tissue. The chain uses TRBV5-6 and TRBJ2-3, with D perhaps TRBD1 or TRBD2 (5 bases each). The DNA for the CDR3 is TGTGCCAGCAGCTTCGCCCCATCGTTGGTTAGCGAGGGGACAGATACGCAGTATTTT. Its protein product is CASSFAPSLVSEGTDTQYF.